The 16 T cell receptor beta chains listed next were all sequenced from one sample in a study of control samples from healthy donors and cancer patients. Data came from immunoSEQ multiplex PCR; TCRdb stores just in-frame clones and leaves some out. This sample has some 120,000 clones; about 90% occur once, and the top ten carry around 1.7%. The sequenced sample consisted of blood. These receptors originate from a man younger than 35 in good health.

The chain combines TRBV11-2 with TRBJ1-1, with a possible D match to TRBD1 (6 bases). CDR1 is SGHAT and CDR2 is FQNNGV in the germline V gene. With 5 bases removed from V and 4 bases from J, the gap between germline ends came to 17 bases. This CDR3 spans 15 amino acids. CDR3: CASSPRGAGFTEAFF. The CDR3 nucleotides read TGTGCCAGCAGCCCGCGGGGGGCAGGTTTCACTGAAGCTTTCTTT.

This clone has more than one count but fewer than ten. V and J are TRBV29-1 and TRBJ1-2, with 9 bases matching TRBD1. Per germline, CDR1 SQVTM and CDR2 ANQGSEA. V lost 6 bases to trimming and J lost 8 bases; unmatched junction nucleotides: 4. The CDR3 spans 11 residues. The CDR3 protein is CSVWTGDGYTF. Written as DNA, the CDR3 is TGCAGCGTCTGGACAGGGGACGGCTACACCTTC.

The chain links TRBV5-6 to TRBJ2-2, with 8 bases matching TRBD2. This CDR3 is 17 amino acids long. V was pared by 1 base and J by 0 bases, with 5 bases of the junction left unmatched. Germline assignment: CDR1 SGHDT and CDR2 YYEEEE. Written as DNA, the CDR3 is TGTGCCAGCAGCTTGATGACGGGAGGGCCGAACACCGGGGAGCTGTTTTTT. Protein product: CASSLMTGGPNTGELFF. The full variable domain, with the rest looked up from reference TRBV5-6 and TRBJ2-2, is DAGVTQSPTHLIKTRGQQVTLRCSPKSGHDTVSWYQQALGQGPQFIFQYYEEEERQRGNFPDRFSGHQFPNYSSELNVNALLLGDSALYLCASSLMTGGPNTGELFFGEGSRLTVL.

This sequence joins TRBV7-9 and TRBJ2-1; TRBD2 agrees at 15 bases. CDR1 is SEHNR and CDR2 is FQNEAQ in the germline V gene (reference sequence). V was clipped by 5 bases and J by 7 bases; unmatched bases: 6. The CDR3 sequence is 16 residues long. CDR3: CASSNSGLAGGNEQFF. For the CDR3, the DNA is TGTGCCAGCAGCAACTCTGGACTAGCGGGAGGGAATGAGCAGTTCTTC.

The rearrangement links TRBV27 to TRBJ2-1; D is perhaps TRBD2 (7 bases). Germline values: CDR1 MNHEY, CDR2 SMNVEV (reference sequence). The CDR3 is made up of 14 amino acids. V dropped 10 bases and J dropped 9 bases, with 22 bases sitting between them. In DNA form, the CDR3 reads TGTGCCACCCGAAGGGAGGGGGGAGTCGGTGAGCAGTTCTTC. Translated: CATRREGGVGEQFF.

The V gene is TRBV5-4, the J gene TRBJ2-1, with D uncertain. This CDR3 spans 12 amino acids. With 4 bases removed from V and 9 bases from J, the gap between germline ends came to 11 bases. CDR1 and CDR2 (germline): SGHNT, YYREEE (reference sequence). CDR3 in DNA: TGTGCCAGCAGCCCCCTCGGTAGTGAGCAGTTCTTC. It encodes CASSPLGSEQFF.

The chain combines TRBV4-1 with TRBJ1-5, with D hard to call. Germline V gene sequence: CDR1 MGHRA, CDR2 YSYEKL. V gave up 1 base and J gave up 5 bases, with 12 bases separating them. The CDR3 consists of 15 residues. The CDR3 spells CASSQVWGSDQPQHF. Written as DNA, the CDR3 is TGCGCCAGCAGCCAAGTGTGGGGTTCCGATCAGCCCCAGCATTTT.

This rearrangement joins TRBV18 to TRBJ2-1; D may be TRBD1 or TRBD2 (5 bases each). The V gene's germline CDR1 is KGHSH and CDR2 LQKENI. The CDR3 runs to 17 residues. V was trimmed by 0 bases and J by 5 bases, leaving 17 bases between them. CDR3 sequence (DNA): TGTGCCAGCTCACCACCGAACCGCCGGGGCCACCACAATGAGCAGTTCTTC. It specifies CASSPPNRRGHHNEQFF.

The chain combines TRBV4-2 with TRBJ2-3, with 7 bases lining up with TRBD2. The V and J ends lost 1 base and 2 bases, in that order; junction bases with no gene match: 6. The CDR3 extends over 16 amino acids. CDR1 and CDR2 from the germline V gene are LGHNA and YNFKEQ. CDR3 DNA sequence: TGTGCCAGCAGCCAAGCTAGAACTAGCGCCACAGATACGCAGTATTTT. Translation: CASSQARTSATDTQYF.

The chain combines TRBV27 with TRBJ2-1; D gene uncertain. CDR3 length equals 14 residues. Germline CDR1 and CDR2: MNHEY and SMNVEV (reference sequence). Trimming took 3 bases from V and 0 from J, leaving 6 bases between them. CDR3 residues: CASSLAVSYNEQFF. DNA of the CDR3: TGTGCCAGCAGTTTGGCGGTCTCCTACAATGAGCAGTTCTTC.

The chain combines TRBV27 with TRBJ1-5, with 7 bases aligning to TRBD1. CDR1 MNHEY and CDR2 SMNVEV come from the germline V gene (reference sequence). The CDR3 has 15 residues. J was trimmed by 2 bases and V by 4 bases; bases with no gene match: 5. CDR3 sequence reads: CASSSWTGGNQPQHF. DNA of the CDR3: TGTGCCAGCAGTTCTTGGACAGGTGGCAATCAGCCCCAGCATTTT.

The CDR3 loop reads CASSQPLASGYQETQYF. The CDR3 DNA follows: TGTGCCAGCAGCCAACCCCTGGCTAGCGGGTACCAAGAGACCCAGTACTTC. The chain recombines TRBV16 with TRBJ2-5, with 8 bases fitting TRBD2. CDR1 and CDR2 (germline): KGHSY, FQNENV. V trimming: 2 bases; J trimming: 0 bases; junction bases outside the gene matches: 8. This CDR3 is built from 17 residues.

The rearrangement joins TRBV5-1 to TRBJ2-5; 7 positions agree with TRBD2. The junction had 11 bases not matched to a gene; V was cut back by 7 bases and J by 5 bases. CDR3 length equals 14 residues. Germline lookup yields CDR1 SGHRS and CDR2 YFSETQ. The CDR3 nucleotides read TGCGCCAGCTCCAGAGGTGGCGGGAGTGAGACCCAGTACTTC. This codes for CASSRGGGSETQYF.

The gene calls are TRBV7-3 and TRBJ2-5, with a tentative D call TRBD1 (5 bases). The V gene's germline CDR1 is SGHTA and CDR2 FQGTGA. CDR3 length: 14 residues. V was cut by 5 bases and J by 5 bases, with 15 bases left in between. CDR3 protein: CASSPGFDPETQYF. The CDR3 DNA reads TGTGCCAGCAGCCCAGGGTTCGATCCGGAGACCCAGTACTTC.

The chain uses TRBV18 and TRBJ1-1; TRBD1 aligns across 9 bases. Germline CDR1 reads KGHSH; CDR2 reads LQKENI. The V and J ends lost 4 bases and 6 bases, in that order; junction bases with no gene match: 6. This CDR3 has 14 residues. The CDR3 reads CASSRDRDSAEAFF. Written as DNA, the CDR3 is TGTGCCAGCTCACGGGACAGGGACTCCGCTGAAGCTTTCTTT.

This chain joins TRBV7-7 and TRBJ1-1; no clear D. Germline V lookup: CDR1 SSHAT, CDR2 FNYEAQ (reference sequence). The CDR3 covers 12 residues. CDR3 region: CARTPRNTEAFF. The CDR3 DNA sequence: TGTGCTAGGACCCCCAGGAACACTGAAGCTTTCTTT.